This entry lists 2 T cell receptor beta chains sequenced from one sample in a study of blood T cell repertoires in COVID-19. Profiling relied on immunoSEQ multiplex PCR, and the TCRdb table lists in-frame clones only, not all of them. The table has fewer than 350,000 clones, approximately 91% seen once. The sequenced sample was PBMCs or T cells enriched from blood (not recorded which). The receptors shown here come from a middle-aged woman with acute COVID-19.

The CDR3: CASSFTVNTEAFF. In DNA form, the CDR3 reads TGTGCCAGCAGCTTCACGGTGAACACTGAAGCTTTCTTT. This rearrangement joins TRBV7-3 to TRBJ1-1; D ambiguous. The CDR3 runs 13 residues. Per germline, CDR1 SGHTA and CDR2 FQGTGA. Trimming removed 3 bases from V and 0 bases from J, with 5 bases in between.

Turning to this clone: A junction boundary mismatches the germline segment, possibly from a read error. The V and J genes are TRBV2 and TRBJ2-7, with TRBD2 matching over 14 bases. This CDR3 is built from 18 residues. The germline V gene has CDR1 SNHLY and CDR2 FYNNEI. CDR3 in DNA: TGTGCCAGCAATGAAGGGGAGCGACTAGCGGGGGGGACCTACGAGCAGTACTTC. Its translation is CASNEGERLAGGTYEQYF.